This TCR beta chain stems from a study of T cell responses to AZD1222 COVID-19 vaccine. In the study overall: Second-dose schedules of about 4 or about 12 weeks were combined. Study-wide points: Most donors were white British and more were female, and clonal diversity was possibly underestimated. Only a handful of AZD1222 recipients were seropositive at baseline. Breadth and depth of Spike-specific TCRs rose after two AZD1222 doses.

With regard to this clone: The antigen remains unidentified.

Germline CDR1 and CDR2: SGHAT and FQNNGV. V dropped 3 bases and J dropped 3; count of bases not matched to a gene: 6. CDR3 length: 15 amino acids. TCRdb keeps only in-frame clones here, not all; method: immunoSEQ multiplex PCR. The sample holds approximately 160,000 clones, just under 95% seen once. The receptor was isolated from an adult in good health. The source was peripheral blood, collected on day 0 of AZD1222 vaccination. The V and J genes are TRBV11-2 and TRBJ1-2; 8 nucleotides line up with TRBD1. The CDR3 bases are TGTGCCAGCAGCTTGGTACAGGGGGTCTACTATGGCTACACCTTC. It yields the protein CASSLVQGVYYGYTF.